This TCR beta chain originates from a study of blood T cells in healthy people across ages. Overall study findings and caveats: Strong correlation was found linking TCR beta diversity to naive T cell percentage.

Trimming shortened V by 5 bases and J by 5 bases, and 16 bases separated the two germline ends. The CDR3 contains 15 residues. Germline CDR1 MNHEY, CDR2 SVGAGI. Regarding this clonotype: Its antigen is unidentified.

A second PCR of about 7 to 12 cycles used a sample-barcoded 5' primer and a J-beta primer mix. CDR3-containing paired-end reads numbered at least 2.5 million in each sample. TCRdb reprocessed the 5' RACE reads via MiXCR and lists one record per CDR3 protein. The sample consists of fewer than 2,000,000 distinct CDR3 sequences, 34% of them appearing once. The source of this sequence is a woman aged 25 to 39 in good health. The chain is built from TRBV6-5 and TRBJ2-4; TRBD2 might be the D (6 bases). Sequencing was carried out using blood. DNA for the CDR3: TGTGCCAGCAGTGCCACCGGGACGGGGGAAAACATTCAGTACTTC. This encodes CASSATGTGENIQYF.